This record looks at one TCR beta chain sequence and its context. Its antigen is unidentified. These data originate in a study of cytotoxic CD8 clonotypes in ibrutinib-treated CLL. The wider study: Response sampling occurred after a median roughly 11 months of treatment (range 6 to 36). Overall study findings and caveats: An increase in clonality occurred at ibrutinib response, followed by a return toward baseline at progression. Clonality measured at baseline exceeded age-matched healthy donors, tracking circulating CD8+ T-cell counts.

CDR3 size: 14 residues. Looked up from germline, CDR1 is SQVTM and CDR2 is ANQGSEA. With V trimmed by 8 bases and J by 1 base, 8 bases remained unmatched. Cryopreserved PBMCs yielded approximately 2 micrograms of genomic DNA for TCR beta libraries. Method: immunoSEQ multiplex PCR; TCRdb's copy keeps in-frame clones and lacks some. The sample has about 140,000 clones, about 72% seen once. This chain connects TRBV29-1 to TRBJ2-3, with 8 bases aligning to TRBD1. This receptor was identified in a human donor with chronic lymphocytic leukemia. Here the sequenced sample was PBMCs, taken after 12 months of ibrutinib treatment. CDR3 residues: CSIPQGGRTDTQYF. CDR3 bases: TGCAGCATCCCACAGGGGGGACGCACAGATACGCAGTATTTT.